The 10 T cell receptor beta chains given below trace back to one sample, sequenced in a study of shared T cell receptors in the human thymus. Clones were sequenced by immunoSEQ multiplex PCR, and TCRdb holds only the in-frame ones, with some missing. Of 630,000 or so clones listed, around 87% are singletons. This same sample was also part of a study on human thymus T cells.

Sequenced input: thymocytes. All receptors derive from a boy younger than two with a congenital heart defect.

The chain employs TRBV30 and TRBJ2-3; D ambiguous. The CDR3 spans 13 residues. Trimming shortened V by 5 bases and J by 2 bases, and 11 bases separated the two germline ends. The V gene's germline CDR1 is GTSNPN and CDR2 SVGIG (reference sequence). The DNA of the CDR3 is TGTGCCTGGTACGACATTAACACAGATACGCAGTATTTT. As protein: CAWYDINTDTQYF.

V gene TRBV10-1 combines with J gene TRBJ1-2, with TRBD1 matching over 9 bases. Germline lookup yields CDR1 WNHNN and CDR2 SYGVQD (reference sequence). This CDR3 has 14 amino acids. J lost 3 bases, V lost 3 bases, and 2 bases had no gene match. The CDR3 nucleotides read TGCGCCAGCAGTGAAAGGGACAGGGACTATGGCTACACCTTC. It codes for CASSERDRDYGYTF.

This rearrangement joins TRBV2 to TRBJ1-5; 8 bases are shared with TRBD1. Germline V CDR1 and CDR2: SNHLY, FYNNEI. J lost 3 bases, V lost 5 bases, and 6 bases had no gene match. The CDR3 is 15 amino acids. CDR3 sequence: CASSLDRVHNQPQHF. The CDR3 bases are TGTGCCAGCAGTTTGGACAGGGTCCACAATCAGCCCCAGCATTTT.

The V call is TRBV15, the J call TRBJ2-3, with 9 bases aligning to TRBD2. The CDR3 length is 17 residues. Germline V lookup: CDR1 LNHNV, CDR2 YYDKDF (reference sequence). The V segment lost 0 bases and the J segment 4 bases; nucleotides outside the gene matches: 8. The CDR3 coding sequence is TGTGCCACCAGCAGAGAAGTGGTCGCGGGAGGGTCAGATACGCAGTATTTT. This translates into CATSREVVAGGSDTQYF.

Only a few counts were recorded for this clone. J is TRBJ1-1 and V is TRBV5-1; maybe TRBD1 (5 bases). Germline CDR1 is SGHRS and CDR2 is YFSETQ. The V gene lost 0 bases and the J gene lost 1 base, with 13 bases spanning the gap. The CDR3 loop spans 16 amino acids. The CDR3 DNA follows: TGCGCCAGCAGCTTGGGACAGCGAGGCGAGAACACTGAAGCTTTCTTT. This encodes CASSLGQRGENTEAFF. Together with reference TRBV5-1 and TRBJ1-1, the CDR3 gives the full variable domain: KAGVTQTPRYLIKTRGQQVTLSCSPISGHRSVSWYQQTPGQGLQFLFEYFSETQRNKGNFPGRFSGRQFSNSRSEMNVSTLELGDSALYLCASSLGQRGENTEAFFGQGTRLTVV.

The chain recombines TRBV28 with TRBJ2-2, with unresolved D. The germline V gene encodes CDR1 MDHEN and CDR2 SYDVKM. The CDR3 spans 12 residues. V was trimmed by 3 bases and J by 6 bases, leaving 5 bases between them. The CDR3 sequence: CASSLSSGELFF. CDR3 sequence (DNA): TGTGCCAGCAGTTTGAGTTCCGGGGAGCTGTTTTTT. Looking up the rest from reference TRBV28 and TRBJ2-2 gives the full variable domain: DVKVTQSSRYLVKRTGEKVFLECVQDMDHENMFWYRQDPGLGLRLIYFSYDVKMKEKGDIPEGYSVSREKKERFSLILESASTNQTSMYLCASSLSSGELFFGEGSRLTVL.

The chain joins TRBV11-2 to TRBJ1-2, with TRBD1 as a possible D gene (6 bases). Looked up from germline, CDR1 is SGHAT and CDR2 is FQNNGV. The CDR3 is 15 residues long. The V gene lost 0 bases and the J gene lost 3 bases, with 11 bases spanning the gap. CDR3 region: CASSLEQGRYYGYTF. CDR3 sequence (DNA): TGTGCCAGCAGCTTAGAGCAGGGGCGCTACTATGGCTACACCTTC.

J is TRBJ1-4 and V is TRBV9; 9 nucleotides agree with TRBD1. The ends lost 3 bases at V and 8 bases at J; junction bases unmatched: 8. The CDR3 loop spans 15 amino acids. The V gene's germline CDR1 is SGDLS and CDR2 YYNGEE. CDR3 in DNA: TGTGCCAGCAGCGGCCGGGACAGGGAAGAAGAAAAACTGTTTTTT. Translated: CASSGRDREEEKLFF.

The V gene is TRBV28, the J gene TRBJ2-5, with 14 bases matching TRBD2. The germline V gene encodes CDR1 MDHEN and CDR2 SYDVKM. The CDR3 contains 20 residues. The ends lost 5 bases at V and 3 bases at J; junction bases unmatched: 17. Written as DNA, the CDR3 is TGTGCCAGCAGTCCCAGGGTCCTCCCAAGACTAGCGGGAGGGGAAGAGACCCAGTACTTC. Its translation: CASSPRVLPRLAGGEETQYF.

The V and J genes are TRBV25-1 and TRBJ2-1; 8 positions agree with TRBD2. V gave up 4 bases and J gave up 1 base; unmatched junction bases: 9. The CDR3 length is 17 residues. Germline assignment: CDR1 MGHDK and CDR2 SYGVNS. CDR3 nucleotides: TGTGCCAGCAGTGCGTTGATTGAGCGGGAGTCCTACAATGAGCAGTTCTTC. Its protein is CASSALIERESYNEQFF.